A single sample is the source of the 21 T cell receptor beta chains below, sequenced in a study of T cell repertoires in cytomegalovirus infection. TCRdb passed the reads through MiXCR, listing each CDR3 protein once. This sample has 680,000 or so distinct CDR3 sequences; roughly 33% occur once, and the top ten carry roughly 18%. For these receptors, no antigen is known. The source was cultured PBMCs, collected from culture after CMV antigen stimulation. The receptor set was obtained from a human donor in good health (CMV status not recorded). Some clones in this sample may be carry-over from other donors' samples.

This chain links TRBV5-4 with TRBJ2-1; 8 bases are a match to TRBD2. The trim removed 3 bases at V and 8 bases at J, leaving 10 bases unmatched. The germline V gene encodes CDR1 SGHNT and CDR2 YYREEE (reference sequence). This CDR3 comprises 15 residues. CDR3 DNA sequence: TGTGCCAGCAGCTCACCATCGACTAGCGTCCATGAGCAGTTCTTC. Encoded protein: CASSSPSTSVHEQFF.

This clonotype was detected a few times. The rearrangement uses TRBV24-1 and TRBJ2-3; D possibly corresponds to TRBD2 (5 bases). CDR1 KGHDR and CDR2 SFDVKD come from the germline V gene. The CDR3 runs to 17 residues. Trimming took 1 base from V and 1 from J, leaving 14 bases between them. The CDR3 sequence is CATSDFEPSRGTDTQYF. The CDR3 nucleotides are TGTGCCACCAGTGATTTCGAGCCCTCGCGGGGCACAGATACGCAGTATTTT.

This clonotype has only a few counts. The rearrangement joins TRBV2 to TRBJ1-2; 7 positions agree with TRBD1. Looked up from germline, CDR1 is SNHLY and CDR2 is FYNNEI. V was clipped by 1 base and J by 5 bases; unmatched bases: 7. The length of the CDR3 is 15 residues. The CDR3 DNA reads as TGTGCCAGCAGTGAAGAGGGGGGACAGCTATATGGCTACACCTTC. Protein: CASSEEGGQLYGYTF.

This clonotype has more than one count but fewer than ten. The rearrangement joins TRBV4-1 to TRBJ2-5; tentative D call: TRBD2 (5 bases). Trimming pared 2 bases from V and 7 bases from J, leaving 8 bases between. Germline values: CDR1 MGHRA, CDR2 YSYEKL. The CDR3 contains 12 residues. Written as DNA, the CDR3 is TGCGCCAGCAGCCAACCGGGATTGACCCAGTACTTC. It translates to CASSQPGLTQYF.

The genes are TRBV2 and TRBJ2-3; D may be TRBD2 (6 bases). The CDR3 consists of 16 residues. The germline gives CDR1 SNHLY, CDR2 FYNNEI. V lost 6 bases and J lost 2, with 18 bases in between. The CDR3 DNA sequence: TGTGCCAGCAGGGGTTGGGGTAGCGGTTACACAGATACGCAGTATTTT. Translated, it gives CASRGWGSGYTDTQYF.

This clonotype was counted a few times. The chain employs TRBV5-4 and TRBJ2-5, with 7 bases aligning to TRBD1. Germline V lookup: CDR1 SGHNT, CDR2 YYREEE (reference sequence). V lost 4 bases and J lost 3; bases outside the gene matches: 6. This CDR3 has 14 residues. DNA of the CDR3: TGTGCCAGCAGCGACAAGCAGGGGGAAGAGACCCAGTACTTC. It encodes CASSDKQGEETQYF. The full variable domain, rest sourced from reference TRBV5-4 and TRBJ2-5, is ETGVTQSPTHLIKTRGQQVTLRCSSQSGHNTVSWYQQALGQGPQFIFQYYREEENGRGNFPPRFSGLQFPNYSSELNVNALELDDSALYLCASSDKQGEETQYFGPGTRLLVL.

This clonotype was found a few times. The CDR3 loop is CASSHDRAGPGEQYF. The CDR3 DNA follows: TGTGCCAGCAGCCATGATCGAGCGGGGCCGGGCGAGCAGTACTTC. The chain uses TRBV7-3 and TRBJ2-7; 7 bases align to TRBD2. V was pared by 5 bases and J by 6 bases, with 13 bases of the junction left unmatched. There are 15 residues in the CDR3. Germline lookup yields CDR1 SGHTA and CDR2 FQGTGA.

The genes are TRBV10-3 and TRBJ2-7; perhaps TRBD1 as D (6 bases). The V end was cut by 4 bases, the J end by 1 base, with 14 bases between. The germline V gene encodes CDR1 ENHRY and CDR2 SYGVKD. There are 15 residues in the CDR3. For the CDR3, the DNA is TGTGCCATCAGTGCTCCGACAGGATTGTCCTACGAGCAGTACTTC. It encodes CAISAPTGLSYEQYF.

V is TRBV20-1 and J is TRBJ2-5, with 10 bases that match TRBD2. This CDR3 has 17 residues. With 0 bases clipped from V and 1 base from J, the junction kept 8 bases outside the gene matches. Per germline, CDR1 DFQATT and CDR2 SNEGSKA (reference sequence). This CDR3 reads CSARDLRTSGIQETQYF. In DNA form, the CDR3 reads TGCAGTGCTAGAGATTTAAGGACTAGCGGAATCCAAGAGACCCAGTACTTC.

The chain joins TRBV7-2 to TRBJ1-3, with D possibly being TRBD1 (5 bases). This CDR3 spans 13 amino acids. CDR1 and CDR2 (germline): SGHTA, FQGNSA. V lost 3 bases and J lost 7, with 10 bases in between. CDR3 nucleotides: TGTGCCAGCAGCTTTCAGGGCGACAACACCATATATTTT. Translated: CASSFQGDNTIYF.

This CDR3 reads CASSFRDSPTGELFF. CDR3 coding DNA: TGTGCCAGCAGCTTCCGGGACAGTCCCACCGGGGAGCTGTTTTTT. The chain joins TRBV7-6 to TRBJ2-2; the match to TRBD1 covers 7 bases. Germline CDR1 reads SGHVS; CDR2 reads FNYEAQ. The trim removed 3 bases at V and 4 bases at J, leaving 5 bases unmatched. There are 15 residues in the CDR3.

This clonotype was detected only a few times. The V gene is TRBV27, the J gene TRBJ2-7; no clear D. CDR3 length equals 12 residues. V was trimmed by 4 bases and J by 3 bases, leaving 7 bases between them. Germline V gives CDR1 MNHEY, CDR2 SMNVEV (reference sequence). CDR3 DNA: TGTGCCAGCAGTTCCTCGAACTACGAGCAGTACTTC. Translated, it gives CASSSSNYEQYF.

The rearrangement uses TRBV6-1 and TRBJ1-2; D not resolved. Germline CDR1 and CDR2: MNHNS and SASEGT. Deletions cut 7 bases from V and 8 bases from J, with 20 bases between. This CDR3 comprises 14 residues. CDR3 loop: CASTRMKGLYGYTF. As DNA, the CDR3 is TGTGCCAGCACCAGAATGAAAGGGCTCTACGGCTACACCTTC.

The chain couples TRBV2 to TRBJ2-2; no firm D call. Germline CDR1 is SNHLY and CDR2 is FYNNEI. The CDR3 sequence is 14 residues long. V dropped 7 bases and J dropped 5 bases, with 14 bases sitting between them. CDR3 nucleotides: TGTGCCAGCACTCGAGTTATGGGGACCGGGGAGCTGTTTTTT. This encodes CASTRVMGTGELFF. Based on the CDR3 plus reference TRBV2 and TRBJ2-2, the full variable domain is EPEVTQTPSHQVTQMGQEVILRCVPISNHLYFYWYRQILGQKVEFLVSFYNNEISEKSEIFDDQFSVERPDGSNFTLKIRSTKLEDSAMYFCASTRVMGTGELFFGEGSRLTVL.

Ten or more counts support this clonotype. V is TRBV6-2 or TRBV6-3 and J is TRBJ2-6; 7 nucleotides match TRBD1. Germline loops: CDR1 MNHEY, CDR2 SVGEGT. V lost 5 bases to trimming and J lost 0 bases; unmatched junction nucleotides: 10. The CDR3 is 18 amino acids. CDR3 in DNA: TGTGCCAGCAGTCTACGACAGGGCCCGGCCTCTGGGGCCAACGTCCTGACTTTC. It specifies CASSLRQGPASGANVLTF.

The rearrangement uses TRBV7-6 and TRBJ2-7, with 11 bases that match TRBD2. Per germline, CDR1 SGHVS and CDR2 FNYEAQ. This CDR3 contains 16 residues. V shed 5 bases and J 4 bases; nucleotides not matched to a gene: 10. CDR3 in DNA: TGTGCCAGCAGCGCCGCCAGACTAGCGGGGACTTACGAGCAGTACTTC. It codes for CASSAARLAGTYEQYF.

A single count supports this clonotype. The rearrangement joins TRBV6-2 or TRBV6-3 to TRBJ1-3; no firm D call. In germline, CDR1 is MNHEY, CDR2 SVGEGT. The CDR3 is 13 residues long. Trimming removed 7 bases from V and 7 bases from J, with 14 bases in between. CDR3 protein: CASTRYLLNTIYF. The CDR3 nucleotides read TGTGCCAGCACGAGATACCTTTTGAACACCATATATTTT.

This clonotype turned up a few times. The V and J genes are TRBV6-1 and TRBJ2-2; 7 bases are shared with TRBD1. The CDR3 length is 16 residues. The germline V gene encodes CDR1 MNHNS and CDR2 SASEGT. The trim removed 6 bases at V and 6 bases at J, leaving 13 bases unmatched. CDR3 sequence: CASRRGTAGYAGELFF. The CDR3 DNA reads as TGTGCCAGCAGGAGGGGGACAGCTGGATATGCCGGGGAGCTGTTTTTT.

CDR3 region: CASSNFGGPTVGKLFF. The CDR3 bases are TGTGCCAGCAGTAACTTTGGGGGGCCCACGGTCGGAAAACTGTTTTTT. V and J are TRBV6-8 and TRBJ1-4; D is perhaps TRBD1 (6 bases). Trimming stripped 5 bases from V and 10 bases from J, with 23 bases between. CDR1 is MNHGY and CDR2 is SAAAGT in the germline V gene. The CDR3 covers 16 residues.

The CDR3 region is CSVQGNTEAFF. In DNA form, the CDR3 reads TGCAGCGTTCAGGGGAACACTGAAGCTTTCTTT. This rearrangement joins TRBV29-1 to TRBJ1-1, with D possibly being TRBD1 (5 bases). From germline, CDR1 is SQVTM and CDR2 ANQGSEA. The V gene lost 5 bases and the J gene lost 1 base, with 5 bases spanning the gap. The CDR3 sequence is 11 residues long.

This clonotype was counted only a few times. This CDR3 is CASRRQEFTDTQYF. The CDR3 coding sequence is TGTGCCAGCAGACGACAGGAATTCACAGATACGCAGTATTTT. The genes are TRBV6-1 and TRBJ2-3; a weak D match, TRBD1 (6 bases). This CDR3 comprises 14 residues. The ends were cut back, 6 bases at V and 2 bases at J, with 12 bases in the middle. Germline values: CDR1 MNHNS, CDR2 SASEGT.